This T cell receptor beta chain is from a study of cytomegalovirus exposure and HLA in healthy donors. Points from the study as a whole: By a later analysis, the bulk of CMV-associated TCR beta chains appeared HLA-restricted. There was a cluster of highly shared sequence variants that was likely a sequencing artifact.

Points on this clone: What it binds is unknown.

This CDR3 contains 15 residues. V was pared by 0 bases and J by 11 bases, with 19 bases between. Germline V gene sequence: CDR1 LGHNA, CDR2 YSLEER. PCR employed 60 Vbeta and 13 Jbeta primers. Libraries were prepared by immunoSEQ multiplex PCR; TCRdb keeps only in-frame clonotypes and omits some of them. The sample holds 130,000 or so clones, around 77% seen once. The sequenced material came from PBMCs. This rearrangement joins TRBV4-3 to TRBJ1-1; maybe TRBD1 (5 bases). This receptor was obtained from a man aged 25 to 40 in good health and CMV-seronegative. The CDR3 loop reads CASSQDSENIGGAFF. In DNA form, the CDR3 reads TGCGCCAGCAGCCAAGATTCGGAGAACATCGGGGGGGCTTTCTTT.